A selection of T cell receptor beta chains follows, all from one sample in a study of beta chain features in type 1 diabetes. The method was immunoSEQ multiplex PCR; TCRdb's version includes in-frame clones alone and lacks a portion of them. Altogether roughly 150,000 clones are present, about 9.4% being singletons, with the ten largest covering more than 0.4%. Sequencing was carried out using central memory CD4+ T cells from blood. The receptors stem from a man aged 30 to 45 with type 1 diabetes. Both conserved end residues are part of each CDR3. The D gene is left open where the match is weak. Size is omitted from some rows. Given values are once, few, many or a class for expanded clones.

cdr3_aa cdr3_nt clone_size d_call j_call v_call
CSVEPAGGPADTQYF TGCAGCGTTGAACCCGCGGGAGGGCCGGCAGATACGCAGTATTTT NA TRBD2 TRBJ2-3 TRBV29-1
CASSSTGETQYF TGTGCTAGCAGCTCGACGGGAGAGACCCAGTACTTC few NA TRBJ2-5 TRBV7-7
CASHQVEGARETQYF TGTGCCAGCCACCAGGTTGAGGGGGCGCGGGAGACCCAGTACTTC medium-sized TRBD1 TRBJ2-5 TRBV7-9
CASIPGGGRENEQYF TGTGCCAGCATCCCTGGTGGAGGGAGGGAAAACGAGCAGTACTTC NA TRBD2 TRBJ2-7 TRBV28
CASSQGDRYTGELFF TGTGCCAGCAGCCAGGGGGACAGGTACACCGGGGAGCTGTTTTTT NA TRBD1 TRBJ2-2 TRBV4-2
CASSYSAGTEAFF TGTGCCAGCAGTTACTCAGCAGGGACTGAAGCTTTCTTT NA NA TRBJ1-1 TRBV6-5
CASSEDRSGNTIYF TGTGCCAGCAGTGAAGATCGGTCTGGAAACACCATATATTTT NA NA TRBJ1-3 TRBV2
CSVEPVGDTEAFF TGCAGCGTTGAGCCAGTTGGAGATACTGAAGCTTTCTTT few NA TRBJ1-1 TRBV29-1
CASSLGQGYGYTF TGTGCCAGCAGCTTAGGGCAGGGTTATGGCTACACCTTC NA NA TRBJ1-2 TRBV7-2
CAWSVLGGDRGYEQYF TGTGCCTGGAGTGTCCTAGGGGGGGACAGGGGCTACGAGCAGTACTTC few TRBD1 TRBJ2-7 TRBV30
CASSVGMSRDTEAFF TGTGCCAGCAGCGTGGGGATGTCGAGGGACACTGAAGCTTTCTTT NA NA TRBJ1-1 TRBV9
CAWRANGVENEKLFF TGTGCCTGGAGAGCGAACGGGGTCGAGAATGAAAAACTGTTTTTT NA NA TRBJ1-4 TRBV30
CASSPKAAGTLNTEAFF TGTGCCAGCAGCCCAAAGGCGGCAGGGACTCTGAACACTGAAGCTTTCTTT few NA TRBJ1-1 TRBV13
CASSLTEADTEAFF TGCGCCAGCAGCTTGACGGAGGCGGACACTGAAGCTTTCTTT few NA TRBJ1-1 TRBV5-1
CASSEGQAGETQYF TGCGCCAGCAGCGAGGGACAGGCCGGGGAGACCCAGTACTTC NA TRBD1 TRBJ2-5 TRBV5-1
CASSVDRGNEQFF TGTGCCAGCAGTGTGGACAGGGGCAATGAGCAGTTCTTC NA TRBD1 TRBJ2-1 TRBV2
CSVVSGRATGEQFF TGCAGCGTTGTTAGCGGGAGGGCTACAGGTGAGCAGTTCTTC NA TRBD2 TRBJ2-1 TRBV29-1
CASSLDSAGTYNEQFF TGTGCCAGCAGCTTAGACTCGGCAGGGACCTACAATGAGCAGTTCTTC NA NA TRBJ2-1 TRBV11-3
CASRTGGTGNTIYF TGTGCCAGCAGAACAGGGGGCACTGGAAACACCATATATTTT few TRBD1 TRBJ1-3 TRBV2
CASSYREWFDEQFF TGTGCCAGCAGCTACAGGGAGTGGTTCGATGAGCAGTTCTTC NA NA TRBJ2-1 TRBV9
CASSLRGGTSGTLGEQYF TGTGCCAGCAGTCTAAGGGGGGGGACTAGCGGGACGTTAGGCGAGCAGTACTTC few TRBD2 TRBJ2-7 TRBV27
CASSQDFPAGGGTDTQYF TGCGCCAGCAGCCAAGACTTTCCAGCGGGAGGGGGCACAGATACGCAGTATTTT few TRBD2 TRBJ2-3 TRBV4-3
CASSLRGVGTEAFF TGTGCCAGCAGCTTGCGGGGGGTTGGGACTGAAGCTTTCTTT NA NA TRBJ1-1 TRBV13
CASSQDPPGGSETQYF TGTGCCAGCAGCCAAGATCCCCCGGGAGGGTCGGAGACCCAGTACTTC NA TRBD2 TRBJ2-5 TRBV4-2
CASSLAGAGKTQYF TGTGCCAGCAGCTTAGCGGGAGCGGGGAAGACCCAGTACTTC few TRBD2 TRBJ2-5 TRBV5-4
CASSVVEGGTDTQYF TGTGCCAGCAGCGTAGTCGAGGGTGGCACAGATACGCAGTATTTT few NA TRBJ2-3 TRBV9
CASSPRTQGGTDTQYF TGTGCCAGCAGCCCGAGGACCCAGGGTGGCACAGATACGCAGTATTTT NA NA TRBJ2-3 TRBV9
CASSLARGTEQYF TGTGCCAGCAGTTTGGCCAGGGGGACCGAGCAGTACTTC NA TRBD1 TRBJ2-7 TRBV28
CASSSWTGQTQPQHF TGTGCCAGCAGCTCATGGACAGGGCAAACTCAGCCCCAGCATTTT few TRBD1 TRBJ1-5 TRBV7-9
CASSVGQASPHEQYF TGTGCCAGCAGCGTAGGTCAAGCGAGCCCCCACGAGCAGTACTTC NA NA TRBJ2-7 TRBV9
CASSYRGSGELFF TGTGCCAGCAGCTACAGGGGATCGGGGGAGCTGTTTTTT NA TRBD1 TRBJ2-2 TRBV7-3
CASSPGTSTDTQYF TGTGCCAGCAGCCCTGGGACTAGCACAGATACGCAGTATTTT NA NA TRBJ2-3 TRBV7-3
CASSSFTVNTGELFF TGTGCCAGCAGCTCCTTTACAGTGAACACCGGGGAGCTGTTTTTT few NA TRBJ2-2 TRBV11-2
CASSTDKVRRLGNQPQHF TGTGCCAGCAGCACAGACAAGGTCCGCAGGCTTGGCAATCAGCCCCAGCATTTT few NA TRBJ1-5 TRBV13
CASNLASSYNEQFF TGTGCCAGCAATTTGGCTAGCTCCTACAATGAGCAGTTCTTC NA NA TRBJ2-1 TRBV6-6
CASWTSSTDTQYF TGTGCCAGCTGGACATCTAGCACAGATACGCAGTATTTT NA NA TRBJ2-3 TRBV5-6
CASTRTSMGEQYF TGTGCCTCCACACGGACTAGTATGGGCGAGCAGTACTTC few TRBD2 TRBJ2-7 TRBV30
CASNLQGGYNQPQHF TGTGCCAGCAATTTACAGGGAGGGTACAATCAGCCCCAGCATTTT few NA TRBJ1-5 TRBV2
CASSRTGRPYNEQFF TGTGCCAGTAGTAGGACAGGCCGTCCCTACAATGAGCAGTTCTTC few TRBD1 TRBJ2-1 TRBV19
CASTTDRVEAKNIQYF TGCGCCAGCACCACTGACAGGGTTGAGGCCAAAAACATTCAGTACTTC few TRBD1 TRBJ2-4 TRBV23-1
CATSRVLQAATDTQYF TGTGCCACCAGCAGAGTTTTGCAGGCTGCAACAGATACGCAGTATTTT NA NA TRBJ2-3 TRBV15
CASSSSLQGKKWKTQYF TGTGCCAGCAGTTCCTCCCTGCAGGGGAAAAAGTGGAAGACCCAGTACTTC few NA TRBJ2-5 TRBV28
CASSFVRDYGYNEQFF TGTGCCAGCAGCTTCGTGCGGGATTACGGCTACAATGAGCAGTTCTTC few NA TRBJ2-1 TRBV7-9
CASSSGQVDTDTQYF TGCGCCAGCAGCTCGGGACAGGTAGACACAGATACGCAGTATTTT NA TRBD1 TRBJ2-3 TRBV5-1
CASSPGDSNQPQHF TGTGCCAGCAGCCCAGGGGACAGCAATCAGCCCCAGCATTTT few NA TRBJ1-5 TRBV5-4
CASSWGEFDTQYF TGTGCCAGCAGTTGGGGAGAGTTCGATACGCAGTATTTT NA NA TRBJ2-3 TRBV6-1
CASSVMAGAYETQYF TGCGCCAGCAGCGTAATGGCGGGAGCTTATGAGACCCAGTACTTC NA TRBD2 TRBJ2-5 TRBV9
CASSLVTSSYNEQFF TGTGCCAGTAGCCTCGTCACAAGCTCCTACAATGAGCAGTTCTTC NA NA TRBJ2-1 TRBV19
CASSAGQGKFGYTF TGTGCCAGCAGCGCGGGACAGGGAAAATTTGGCTACACCTTC NA TRBD1 TRBJ1-2 TRBV7-3
CASSSGGSISGANVLTF TGTGCCAGCAGCTCCGGCGGGAGCATCTCTGGGGCCAACGTCCTGACTTTC NA TRBD2 TRBJ2-6 TRBV7-3